This T cell receptor beta chain originates from a study of identical twins. Findings of the study overall: Cord blood beta clonotypes present at high abundance carried fewer insertions; no such pattern appeared in memory repertoires. Model-predicted out-of-frame TCR alpha sharing fell below observed values in monozygotic twins. Excess twin sharing in beta out-of-frame sequences was weaker.

This CDR3 spans 16 amino acids. The V end lost 3 bases, the J end lost 0 bases, and 12 bases lay between the germline ends. This clonotype turned up a few times. The target antigen is unknown. Each CDR3 protein is one row after TCRdb ran MiXCR on the 5' RACE reads. In the table there are 130,000 to 150,000 distinct CDR3 sequences, roughly 3.2% of which are singletons. The sequencing input was memory T cells sorted from blood. This sequence was found in a man between 18 and 29 years old in good health. V and J are TRBV23-1 and TRBJ1-5, with D unclear. TRBV23-1 is an ORF, with its function uncertain. Written as DNA, the CDR3 is TGCGCCAGCAGTCATGGGCAGGCCCTTAGCAATCAGCCCCAGCATTTT. Translation: CASSHGQALSNQPQHF.